A selection of T cell receptor beta chains follows, all from one sample in a study of patients and donors after allogeneic stem cell transplantation. TCRdb re-analysed the RT-PCR reads in MiXCR, keeping a single row per CDR3 protein. The sample lists about 88,000 distinct CDR3 sequences; roughly 50% were seen once. Sequenced input: blood, either unsorted or a sorted T cell fraction (not recorded which). The receptors shown here come from a human donor who was either an allogeneic HSCT recipient or a stem cell or donor lymphocyte infusion donor (not recorded which). It is not recorded whose cells these are; they may come from a transplant donor. CDR3s include the opening cysteine and the closing phenylalanine or tryptophan.

TRBV4-3	TRBJ1-3	CASSQDWTEPGNTIYF
TRBV4-3	TRBJ1-2	CASSQGRQAVNYGYTF
TRBV5-5	TRBJ2-2	CASSLEGLGGDTGELFF
TRBV27	TRBJ1-2	CASRSITTGASVYTF
TRBV7-9	TRBJ2-5	CASSLVEKETQYF
TRBV28	TRBJ2-4	CASSPRGGVYSHRAKNIQYF
TRBV4-3	TRBJ1-5	CASSQATYQPQHF
TRBV7-3	TRBJ2-1	CASSLVAGPYNEQFF
TRBV7-6	TRBJ2-1	CASSLQGLRQFF
TRBV5-4	TRBJ1-4	CASSRLGGGSTNEKLFF